What follows describes a single TCR beta chain. It lacks a known antigen. This entry comes from a study of CXCR3-negative and CXCR3-positive naive CD8 T cells (dated 2019 in TCRdb). Turning to the overall study: In total, around 150 million TRB reads were obtained, or roughly 1.5 +/- 0.3 million reads per library. Naive subsets from five or six donors and memory cells from 3 donors were included in the TRBV-TRBJ cluster analysis. Diversity and physicochemical repertoire analyses covered about a dozen donors pooled from two independent experiments. General study outcomes and caveats: Both naive subsets had comparably high repertoire diversity, while memory CD8+ T cells had much lower repertoire diversity. Because surface CD5, which has been linked to self-reactivity in mice, was comparable between naive subsets, TCR interaction strength was also inferred from TRB CDR3 physicochemical properties. CXCR3 expression partially decreased after cryopreservation, so most assays used freshly isolated PBMCs. Naive CXCR3-negative and CXCR3-positive cells from the same donor showed similar TRBV-TRBJ usage, whereas memory cells showed distinct patterns. Compared with CXCR3-negative naive cells, CXCR3-positive naive cells had TRB CDR3s with higher hydrophobicity (lower Kidera factor 4), lower energy, and higher strength and volume indices.

Sequencing used a NextSeq 550. The Human TCR Profiling Kit (MiLaboratory) was used to prepare UMI-labeled 5' RACE TRB cDNA libraries. The full amount of extracted RNA was used for cDNA synthesis, and the full amount of resulting cDNA was used for PCR amplification. Libraries were prepared in parallel with an identical number of PCR cycles. The authors' analysis ran thus. About 50,000 +/- 9,200 unique UMI-labeled TRB cDNA molecules per library were extracted with MIGEC and MiXCR, with at least two reads per UMI required. On average, about 40,000 +/- 10,000 functional in-frame TRB CDR3 nucleotide clonotypes lacking stop codons were found per library. After downsampling to 5000 UMI-labeled TRB molecules per sample, diversity metrics, including normalized Shannon-Wiener and Chao1, were computed in VDJtools. VDJtools was used to calculate clonotype-size-weighted physicochemical properties of the central five CDR3 residues, namely interaction energy, strength, volume and Kidera factor 4. After TCRdb reprocessed the reads, each CDR3 protein sequence was kept as one row, without DNA. The V and J calls come from TCRdb's annotation, not from the publication. The sample's own table lists about 150,000 distinct CDR3 sequences. The ten largest clones add up to roughly 0.27% of the sample.

For every CD8+ T cell subset, some 310,000 cells were flow-sorted straight into RLT lysis buffer, and each subset was sorted in triplicate. To keep memory contaminants out, a stringent definition of naive CD8+ T cells was applied: CD45RO-CCR7+CD27+CD95-. Peripheral blood mononuclear cells were isolated from buffy coats using standard density gradient centrifugation. A FACSAria III was used to flow-sort naive CXCR3-negative and CXCR3-positive CD8+ T cells. Total RNA was extracted from sorted cells with an RNeasy Mini Kit. The CDR3, cysteine through phenylalanine, is 14 amino acids long. This entry has no DNA. Based on the germline V gene (reference sequence), the CDR1 and CDR2 sequences are DFQATT and SNEGSKA.

The sequence derives from a human donor in good health. Some clones in this sample may be carry-over from other donors' samples. The chain is made from TRBV20-1 and TRBJ2-1; absent DNA, TCRdb's TRBD2 call cannot be checked. Material for sequencing was naive CXCR3+ CD8+ T cells from blood. Sample cell subset or site, as interpreted from the label and publication: CD45RO-CCR7+CD27+CD95- naive CD8+ T cells expressing CXCR3 (TNR3+). The CDR3 corresponds to CSAPSGGPDNEQFF.